A selection of T cell receptor beta chains follows, all from one sample in a study of OX40 agonist ivuxolimab in advanced cancers. The method was immunoSEQ multiplex PCR; TCRdb's version includes in-frame clones alone and lacks a portion of them. The sample includes approximately 74,000 clones, 85% to 90% of them seen just once. The source material was CD4+ or CD8+ T cells sorted from blood, sampled in a trial of the OX40 agonist ivuxolimab. The receptors stem from an adult with an advanced solid tumor such as melanoma, head and neck, liver or kidney cancer. CDR3s include the opening cysteine and the closing phenylalanine or tryptophan. A D gene is named only where the DNA matches it firmly. Clone size appears in some rows only: once, few, many, or a class for an expanded clone.

j_gene,d_gene,v_gene,abundance,CDR3aa,CDR3nt
TRBJ1-6,NA,TRBV15,NA,CATSREAGFNSPLHF,TGTGCCACCAGCAGAGAAGCAGGCTTTAATTCACCCCTCCACTTT
TRBJ1-4,NA,TRBV11-2,NA,CASSLAPGRNEKLFF,TGTGCCAGCAGCTTAGCCCCCGGCAGAAATGAAAAACTGTTTTTT
TRBJ2-7,TRBD2,TRBV15,once,CATSRVLAGGREQYF,TGTGCCACCAGCAGAGTCCTAGCGGGAGGGCGGGAGCAGTACTTC
TRBJ2-7,NA,TRBV15,NA,CATSRGLANRDEQYF,TGTGCCACCAGCAGGGGCCTAGCGAATAGGGACGAGCAGTACTTC
TRBJ2-7,NA,TRBV19,NA,CASSPRASYEQYF,TGTGCCAGTAGTCCAAGGGCGAGCTACGAGCAGTACTTC
TRBJ1-1,TRBD1,TRBV10-3,few,CASLDRGKQKNTEAFF,TGTGCCAGCCTCGACAGGGGGAAACAGAAGAACACTGAAGCTTTCTTT
TRBJ2-4,NA,TRBV18,NA,CASSTTGQTAKNIQYF,TGTGCCAGCTCCACCACGGGACAAACAGCCAAAAACATTCAGTACTTC
TRBJ2-7,NA,TRBV6-5,NA,CASSYAGIEPYEQYF,TGTGCCAGCAGTTACGCCGGGATCGAACCCTACGAGCAGTACTTC
TRBJ2-3,NA,TRBV5-1,NA,CASSGVSSTDTQYF,TGCGCCAGCAGCGGGGTTTCTAGCACAGATACGCAGTATTTT
TRBJ2-7,TRBD1,TRBV27,NA,CASRQDRGVTYEQYF,TGTGCCAGCAGACAAGACAGGGGTGTCACCTACGAGCAGTACTTC
TRBJ2-7,TRBD1,TRBV28,NA,CASSFFGTGGHYEQYF,TGTGCCAGCAGTTTTTTCGGGACAGGGGGACACTACGAGCAGTACTTC
TRBJ2-7,TRBD1,TRBV28,NA,CASGFRTGGNSFAYEQYF,TGTGCCAGCGGGTTCCGGACAGGGGGGAACTCTTTTGCCTACGAGCAGTACTTC
TRBJ1-6,NA,TRBV6-6,NA,CASSPGAPLSPLHF,TGTGCCAGCAGCCCCGGGGCCCCCCTTTCACCCCTCCACTTT
TRBJ2-3,TRBD1,TRBV5-1,NA,CASSLQGEITDTQYF,TGCGCCAGCAGCTTGCAGGGGGAGATCACAGATACGCAGTATTTT
TRBJ1-1,NA,TRBV27,NA,CASSLLSKGRVFF,TGTGCCAGCAGTTTATTAAGTAAGGGACGGGTTTTCTTT
TRBJ1-5,NA,TRBV7-2,NA,CASSLVRGNQPQHF,TGTGCCAGCAGCTTAGTCCGGGGCAATCAGCCCCAGCATTTT
TRBJ2-3,TRBD2,TRBV7-3,NA,CASSSASGGTDTQYF,TGTGCCAGCAGCTCTGCCTCCGGGGGGACAGATACGCAGTATTTT
TRBJ1-2,TRBD1,TRBV5-4,NA,CASSLVDRVRNYGYTF,TGTGCCAGCAGCCTGGTTGACAGGGTCAGGAACTATGGCTACACCTTC
TRBJ2-3,NA,TRBV25-1,NA,CASSFGGSTDTQYF,TGTGCCAGCAGTTTCGGCGGGAGCACAGATACGCAGTATTTT
TRBJ1-2,TRBD1,TRBV7-9,NA,CASSPGGIGYTF,TGTGCCAGCAGCCCAGGGGGAATTGGCTACACCTTC
TRBJ1-4,NA,TRBV29-1,NA,CSVWGSDEKLFF,TGCAGCGTCTGGGGATCGGATGAAAAACTGTTTTTT
TRBJ2-7,TRBD1,TRBV5-6,NA,CASSLALTGIYYEQYF,TGTGCCAGCAGCTTGGCCCTGACAGGGATCTACTACGAGCAGTACTTC
TRBJ1-1,NA,TRBV2,NA,CASRARANTEAFF,TGTGCCAGCCGAGCCAGGGCGAACACTGAAGCTTTCTTT
TRBJ1-6,NA,TRBV25-1,NA,CASGGRQNSPLHF,TGTGCCAGCGGGGGGCGACAGAATTCACCCCTCCACTTT
TRBJ2-2,TRBD2,TRBV2,NA,CASSARGLAPTGELFF,TGTGCCAGCAGCGCCAGAGGACTAGCCCCCACCGGGGAGCTGTTTTTT
TRBJ2-3,NA,TRBV2,NA,CASSPRADTQYF,TGTGCCAGCTCCCCTCGGGCAGATACGCAGTATTTT
TRBJ1-1,NA,TRBV5-4,once,CASSWGRQRTEAFF,TGTGCCAGCAGCTGGGGACGGCAGAGGACTGAAGCTTTCTTT
TRBJ2-7,TRBD2,TRBV30,NA,CAWRLAASYEQYF,TGTGCCTGGAGACTAGCGGCTTCCTACGAGCAGTACTTC
TRBJ1-1,TRBD1,TRBV9,NA,CASSPRTGHTEAFF,TGTGCCAGCAGCCCCAGGACAGGGCATACTGAAGCTTTCTTT
TRBJ2-7,TRBD1,TRBV14,few,CASSPPPGQGLRQYF,TGTGCCAGCAGCCCCCCGCCGGGACAGGGATTAAGACAGTACTTC
TRBJ1-5,NA,TRBV4-2,NA,CASSPALNQPQHF,TGTGCCAGCAGCCCAGCCCTAAATCAGCCCCAGCATTTT
TRBJ1-2,NA,TRBV11-2,NA,CASSPHRQTSYGYTF,TGTGCCAGCAGCCCCCATCGACAGACATCCTATGGCTACACCTTC
TRBJ2-5,TRBD1,TRBV19,NA,CACRDRASETQYF,TGTGCCTGCCGGGACAGGGCTTCGGAGACCCAGTACTTC
TRBJ2-1,NA,TRBV12-5,NA,CASGLQKQGSFGIDEQFF,TGTGCTAGTGGTTTGCAGAAACAGGGTTCGTTTGGTATTGATGAGCAGTTCTTC
TRBJ1-1,TRBD1,TRBV6-4,NA,CASTGQVNTEAFF,TGTGCCAGTACTGGACAGGTGAACACTGAAGCTTTCTTT
TRBJ1-5,NA,TRBV7-2,NA,CASSRDGNQPQHF,TGTGCCAGCAGCCGGGACGGAAATCAGCCCCAGCATTTT
TRBJ1-5,NA,TRBV4-1,NA,CASSQERYGLGQPQHF,TGCGCCAGCAGCCAAGAACGGTACGGATTGGGGCAGCCCCAGCATTTT
TRBJ2-2,NA,TRBV9,NA,CASSVGGWTGELFF,TGTGCCAGCAGCGTAGGAGGGTGGACCGGGGAGCTGTTTTTT
TRBJ1-2,NA,TRBV5-4,NA,CASSLGQANYGYTF,TGTGCCAGCAGCTTGGGACAAGCTAACTATGGCTACACCTTC
TRBJ1-6,NA,TRBV7-2,few,CASSLDRNSPLHF,TGTGCCAGCAGCTTAGATCGTAATTCACCCCTCCACTTT
TRBJ2-5,NA,TRBV5-6,NA,CASSLDSLYQETQYF,TGTGCCAGCAGCTTGGACAGCCTGTACCAAGAGACCCAGTACTTC
TRBJ2-3,NA,TRBV5-4,NA,CASSEWKGSDTQYF,TGTGCCAGCAGTGAGTGGAAAGGGTCAGATACGCAGTATTTT
TRBJ1-4,NA,TRBV5-4,NA,CASSDPGTPTEKLFF,TGTGCCAGCAGCGACCCCGGGACCCCTACTGAAAAACTGTTTTTT
TRBJ2-7,NA,TRBV5-5,NA,CASSSGGSYEQYF,TGTGCCAGCAGCTCCGGGGGCTCCTACGAGCAGTACTTC
TRBJ2-1,TRBD2,TRBV19,NA,CASSDPIAGGPSEQFF,TGTGCCAGTAGTGACCCAATAGCGGGGGGGCCGAGTGAGCAGTTCTTC